This TCR beta chain was found in a study of OX40 agonist ivuxolimab in advanced cancers. The V gene lost 4 bases and the J gene lost 5 bases, with 18 bases spanning the gap. This CDR3 region has 15 residues. CDR1 is SGHTA and CDR2 is FQGNSA in the germline V gene. Method: immunoSEQ multiplex PCR; TCRdb's copy keeps in-frame clones and lacks some. The data contain over 85,000 clones, about 86% of them singletons. The TCR originated in an adult with an advanced solid tumor such as melanoma, head and neck, liver or kidney cancer. The chain recombines TRBV7-2 with TRBJ2-7; D might be TRBD2 (6 bases). The starting material was CD4+ or CD8+ T cells sorted from blood, obtained in a trial of the OX40 agonist ivuxolimab. DNA of the CDR3: TGTGCCAGCAGCTCAACCGGGACTCTTACCCACGAGCAGTACTTC. It encodes CASSSTGTLTHEQYF. Filled out from reference TRBV7-2 and TRBJ2-7, the complete variable domain reads GAGVSQSPSNKVTEKGKDVELRCDPISGHTALYWYRQSLGQGLEFLIYFQGNSAPDKSGLPSDRFSAERTGGSVSTLTIQRTQQEDSAVYLCASSSTGTLTHEQYFGPGTRLTVT.